What follows describes a single T cell receptor (beta chain). Original methodology: Amplification of reference gene primers provided the estimated nucleated cell counts. Sequencing used immunoSEQ multiplex PCR; TCRdb keeps in-frame clones, though not all of them. That table furnishes V, J and clone size, whereas the DNA furnished D and trimming. The sample lists about 21,000 clones; around four fifths were seen once. These data are taken from a study of blood T cell repertoires in COVID-19. Study as a whole: Italy, Spain and the United States were the sources of the convalescent and acute COVID-19 samples. PBMCs, B-cell-depleted T cells, or T cells were the source of the cDNA or gDNA that made up the material.

The CDR3 runs 15 residues. The germline CDR1 and CDR2 sequences are SEHNR and FQNEAQ (reference sequence). After removal of 3 bases from V and 5 bases from J, the junction contained 8 bases not matched to a gene. Sequencing used peripheral blood. This TCR came from a human donor in a cohort sampled during active COVID-19. The rearrangement uses TRBV7-9 and TRBJ2-5; 8 nucleotides agree with TRBD2. CDR3 sequence: CASSLRGVLAETQYF. In DNA form, the CDR3 reads TGTGCCAGCAGCTTGCGGGGGGTCCTAGCGGAGACCCAGTACTTC.